Listed here are 13 T cell receptor beta chains from one sample, sequenced in a study of T-cell reconstitution after alpha-beta-depleted transplantation in children. Preparation of the TCRbeta library used unique molecular identifiers. One entry per CDR3 protein, called by TCRdb with MiXCR from the PCR reads. The sample carries more than 500,000 distinct CDR3 sequences, over 10% recorded once. The sample here was PBMCs, mostly from graft donor cells, taken 180 days after TCRalphabeta/CD19-depleted stem cell transplant. The receptors were gathered from a female patient aged 2-15 years who had a stem cell transplant for aplastic anemia, so the T cells may come from the graft donor.

J is TRBJ2-7 and V is TRBV6-2 or TRBV6-3; 13 bases agree with TRBD2. Germline CDR1 reads MNHEY; CDR2 reads SVGEGT. The CDR3 is made up of 16 amino acids. With V trimmed by 8 bases and J by 2 bases, 9 bases remained unmatched. The CDR3, as DNA: TGTGCCAGCGGGACTAGCGGGATTCCAAGCCCCTACGAGCAGTACGTC. Translated, it gives CASGTSGIPSPYEQYV.

V and J are TRBV3-1 and TRBJ2-7; TRBD2 aligns across 9 bases. Germline V CDR1 and CDR2: LGHDT, YNNKEL (reference sequence). This CDR3 contains 14 residues. V trimming: 4 bases; J trimming: 1 base; junction bases outside the gene matches: 2. CDR3 nucleotide sequence: TGTGCCAGCAGCCTAGCGGGAGATTCCTACGAGCAGTACTTC. Its protein is CASSLAGDSYEQYF.

Remarks on this clonotype: This may be a read error, as it is one base from a much larger clone. V and J are TRBV29-1 and TRBJ2-3, with 7 bases aligning to TRBD1. CDR3 size: 14 residues. Germline V gene data show CDR1 as SQVTM and CDR2 as ANQGSEA. CDR3 region: CSVEEERGTDTQNF. Written as DNA, the CDR3 is TGCAGCGTTGAAGAGGAGAGGGGGACAGATACGCAGAATTTT.

This clonotype was detected many times. This sequence joins TRBV12-3 or TRBV12-4 and TRBJ2-1; 7 bases align to TRBD1. The length of the CDR3 is 11 residues. With 11 bases clipped from V and 6 bases from J, the junction kept 4 bases outside the gene matches. The CDR3 nucleotides are TGTGCCGGTAGACAGGGCAATGAGCAGTTCTTC. Its protein is CAGRQGNEQFF.

The V gene is TRBV12-3 or TRBV12-4, the J gene TRBJ1-2, with 7 bases identical to TRBD1. V shed 4 bases, J shed 8 bases, and the junction held 13 bases outside the gene matches. This CDR3 has 15 residues. DNA of the CDR3: TGTGCCAGCAGTTCCCCCGGGGGACAGCCTATGGGCTACACCTTC. This encodes CASSSPGGQPMGYTF.

J is TRBJ2-7 and V is TRBV29-1; 9 bases are a match to TRBD1. The CDR3 totals 14 residues. Germline values: CDR1 SQVTM, CDR2 ANQGSEA. The junction had 9 bases not matched to a gene; V was cut back by 4 bases and J by 5 bases. The CDR3 spells CSVVGQGYFNEQYF. The CDR3 bases are TGCAGCGTTGTGGGACAGGGCTATTTCAACGAGCAGTACTTC.

V is TRBV4-2 and J is TRBJ2-1; no clear D gene. In germline, CDR1 is LGHNA, CDR2 YNFKEQ. Trimming removed 3 bases at V and 2 bases at J, with 5 bases between. The CDR3 has 13 amino acids. CDR3 bases: TGTGCCAGCAGCCAGTGGGCCTACAATGAGCAGTTCTTC. It is translated as CASSQWAYNEQFF.

In its sample, this clonotype was seen a few times. J is TRBJ2-3 and V is TRBV15; no clear D. Trimming pared 3 bases from V and 3 bases from J, leaving 10 bases between. Germline CDR1 is LNHNV and CDR2 is YYDKDF (reference sequence). This CDR3 has 14 residues. The CDR3 reads CATSRREKTDTQYF. CDR3 coding DNA: TGTGCCACCAGCAGGCGAGAGAAAACAGATACGCAGTATTTT. Complete variable domain (other parts from reference TRBV15 and TRBJ2-3): DAMVIQNPRYQVTQFGKPVTLSCSQTLNHNVMYWYQQKSSQAPKLLFHYYDKDFNNEADTPDNFQSRRPNTSFCFLDIRSPGLGDTAMYLCATSRREKTDTQYFGPGTRLTVL.

The chain recombines TRBV28 with TRBJ1-5; TRBD1 aligns across 7 bases. V gave up 3 bases and J gave up 5 bases; unmatched junction bases: 7. Germline-derived CDR1 and CDR2 are MDHEN and SYDVKM. CDR3 size: 15 residues. CDR3 nucleotide sequence: TGTGCCAGCAGTTTTAGGATTACAGGGGATCAGCCCCAGCATTTT. Residues: CASSFRITGDQPQHF.

This clonotype was picked up a small number of times. J is TRBJ2-5 and V is TRBV5-1, with unresolved D. Looked up from germline, CDR1 is SGHRS and CDR2 is YFSETQ. V lost 2 bases, J lost 4 bases, and 12 bases lay in between. The CDR3 is made up of 14 amino acids. The CDR3 loop reads CASSLEAGRETQYF. Here the CDR3 DNA reads TGCGCCAGCAGCTTAGAGGCAGGCCGAGAGACCCAGTACTTC.

This clonotype was detected a few times. This sequence joins TRBV4-3 and TRBJ2-3, with D possibly being TRBD2 (5 bases). The CDR3 runs to 16 residues. CDR1 LGHNA and CDR2 YSLEER come from the germline V gene. Trimming took 0 bases from V and 3 from J, leaving 13 bases between them. DNA of the CDR3: TGCGCCAGCAGCCAAGATCCGGCTAGCCGTACAGATACGCAGTATTTT. It codes for CASSQDPASRTDTQYF.

This clonotype was seen more than once but under ten times. The V gene is TRBV28, the J gene TRBJ1-4, with D possibly matching TRBD1 (5 bases). Germline CDR1 reads MDHEN; CDR2 reads SYDVKM. Trimming removed 2 bases from V and 0 bases from J, with 13 bases in between. This CDR3 region has 17 residues. Here the CDR3 DNA reads TGTGCCAGCAGTTTAATGGGGAGGGGCGCAACTAATGAAAAACTGTTTTTT. Its protein is CASSLMGRGATNEKLFF.

This clonotype showed up many times. The chain joins TRBV7-9 to TRBJ2-7; 16 bases are shared with TRBD2. The junction had 16 bases not matched to a gene; V was cut back by 4 bases and J by 4 bases. The CDR3 has 20 residues. Germline V lookup: CDR1 SEHNR, CDR2 FQNEAQ (reference sequence). The CDR3 protein is CASSSSSPSGLAGGPYEQYF. CDR3 in DNA: TGTGCCAGCAGCTCTAGCAGTCCTTCGGGACTAGCGGGAGGGCCGTACGAGCAGTACTTC.